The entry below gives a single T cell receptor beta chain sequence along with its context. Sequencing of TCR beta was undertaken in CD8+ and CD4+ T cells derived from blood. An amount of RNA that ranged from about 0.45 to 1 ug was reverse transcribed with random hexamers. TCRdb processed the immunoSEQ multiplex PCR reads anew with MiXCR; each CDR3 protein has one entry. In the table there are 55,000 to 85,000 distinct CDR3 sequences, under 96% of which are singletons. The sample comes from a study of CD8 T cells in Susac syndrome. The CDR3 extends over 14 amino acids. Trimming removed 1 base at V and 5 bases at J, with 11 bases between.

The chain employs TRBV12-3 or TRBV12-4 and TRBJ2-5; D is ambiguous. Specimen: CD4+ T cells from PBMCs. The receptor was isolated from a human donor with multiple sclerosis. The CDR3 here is CASSLGARSETQYF. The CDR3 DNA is TGTGCCAGCAGTTTAGGGGCCAGGTCGGAGACCCAGTACTTC.